Below are 19 T cell receptor beta chains sequenced from a single sample in a study of immune heterogeneity within non-small cell lung tumors. Bulk tumor gDNA, 550 to 750 ng per sample, served as the TCR template. During surgery, each primary tumor gave multiple biopsies spaced as far apart as possible. These patients got curative surgery after being newly diagnosed with untreated non-small cell lung cancer. TCR beta CDR3 was amplified by multiplex PCR, first round around 9 cycles, 32 V and 13 J primers. TCRdb itself ran the multiplex PCR reads through MiXCR, one entry per CDR3 protein. The data contain roughly 2,600 distinct CDR3 sequences, roughly 41% of them singletons. The specimen sequenced was lung tumor tissue. The receptors were sampled from a woman between 45 and 65 years old with non-small cell lung cancer.

This clonotype is termed medium-sized (0.01 to 0.1%). The V and J genes are TRBV6-1 and TRBJ2-7; the D is unclear. The length of the CDR3 is 16 residues. Trimming cost V 0 bases and J 2 bases, with 14 bases left between them. The germline V gene encodes CDR1 MNHNS and CDR2 SASEGT. Here the CDR3 reads CASSEAISSSPYEQYF. The DNA of the CDR3 is TGTGCCAGCAGTGAAGCGATCAGCTCCAGCCCCTACGAGCAGTACTTC.

The rearrangement links TRBV5-6 to TRBJ1-1; D might be TRBD1 (5 bases). CDR3 length: 15 amino acids. Trimming took off 3 bases at V and 5 bases at J, with 17 bases between the two ends. Germline values: CDR1 SGHDT, CDR2 YYEEEE. The CDR3 DNA follows: TGTGCCAGCAGCTACGTGGGAGGGGCGAGAACTGAAGCTTTCTTT. Translation: CASSYVGGARTEAFF.

In its sample, this clonotype ranks as medium-sized (0.01 to 0.1%). The chain recombines TRBV6-1 with TRBJ1-6; 8 bases line up with TRBD1. The CDR3 is made up of 15 amino acids. V trimming: 5 bases; J trimming: 8 bases; junction bases outside the gene matches: 8. Germline lookup yields CDR1 MNHNS and CDR2 SASEGT. The CDR3 DNA is TGTGCCAGCAGTTACACGACAGGGGAGGATTCACCCCTCCACTTT. Translated, it gives CASSYTTGEDSPLHF.

This clonotype showed up just once. The chain links TRBV18 to TRBJ1-2, with 7 bases that match TRBD1. The ends lost 5 bases at V and 1 base at J; junction bases unmatched: 7. The CDR3 runs 15 residues. The germline CDR1 and CDR2 sequences are KGHSH and LQKENI. CDR3 sequence reads: CASSNVRQGNYGYTF. In nucleotides, the CDR3 is TGTGCCAGCTCAAACGTCCGACAGGGTAACTATGGCTACACCTTC.

About this clonotype: With a much larger clone just one base away, this may be a read error. The chain combines TRBV27 with TRBJ2-5; possibly TRBD2 for D (7 bases). V lost 1 base, J lost 2 bases, and 20 bases lay in between. Germline loops: CDR1 MNHEY, CDR2 SMNVEV (reference sequence). The CDR3 has 18 residues. For the CDR3, the DNA is TGTGCCAGCAGTTTATGGACCCTAGGGGGGGTGGCTCAAGAGACCCAGTACTTC. It yields the protein CASSLWTLGGVAQETQYF.

This chain joins TRBV12-3 or TRBV12-4 and TRBJ2-5, with D possibly matching TRBD2 (8 bases). Trimming pared 6 bases from V and 2 bases from J, leaving 16 bases between. CDR3 size: 15 residues. The CDR3 loop is CASSPRGDRQETQYF. CDR3 coding DNA: TGTGCCAGCAGCCCGCGGGGGGACAGACAAGAGACCCAGTACTTC.

Judged by abundance, this clonotype is medium-sized. The CDR3 sequence: CSPWRTGTYEQYF. CDR3 sequence (DNA): TGCAGCCCTTGGAGGACAGGGACCTACGAGCAGTACTTC. This chain uses TRBV20-1 with TRBJ2-7; TRBD1 matches at 8 bases. The CDR3 runs to 13 residues. The germline V gene has CDR1 DFQATT and CDR2 SNEGSKA (reference sequence).

By frequency in the sample, this clonotype is large (0.1 to 1%). The V call is TRBV20-1, the J call TRBJ1-1, with D maybe TRBD1 (5 bases). The CDR3 runs 13 residues. With 6 bases removed from V and 0 bases from J, the gap between germline ends came to 11 bases. CDR1 DFQATT and CDR2 SNEGSKA come from the germline V gene (reference sequence). The CDR3 region is CSAAGQLNTEAFF. CDR3 sequence (DNA): TGCAGTGCGGCTGGACAATTGAACACTGAAGCTTTCTTT.

The table lists this clonotype with a few counts. The V and J genes are TRBV5-6 and TRBJ1-1, with D hard to call. Germline V gives CDR1 SGHDT, CDR2 YYEEEE. V was shortened by 1 base and J by 0 bases, with 13 bases between the two germline ends. There are 16 residues in the CDR3. CDR3 DNA: TGTGCCAGCAGCTTGAGGATCCTAGAGTTGAACACTGAAGCTTTCTTT. Protein product: CASSLRILELNTEAFF.

The chain uses TRBV2 and TRBJ2-1; D perhaps matches TRBD2 (6 bases). This CDR3 is built from 13 residues. The germline gives CDR1 SNHLY, CDR2 FYNNEI. V lost 4 bases and J 9 bases, leaving 13 bases between the germline ends. The CDR3 is CASSGGVDTEQFF. In DNA form, the CDR3 reads TGTGCCAGCAGTGGGGGGGTTGACACTGAGCAGTTCTTC.

In its sample, this clonotype ranks as medium-sized. The V gene is TRBV7-7, the J gene TRBJ2-3, with 8 bases matching TRBD1. The CDR3 is 14 residues long. Germline loops: CDR1 SSHAT, CDR2 FNYEAQ (reference sequence). Trimming removed 5 bases from V and 3 bases from J; junction bases left unmatched: 4. DNA of the CDR3: TGTGCCAGCAGCCCGGACAGGGTTACAGATACGCAGTATTTT. It specifies CASSPDRVTDTQYF.

This clonotype is labeled as large. This rearrangement joins TRBV3-1 to TRBJ2-1; 9 bases map to TRBD1. CDR3 size: 16 residues. Germline trimming cut 3 bases from V and 7 bases from J; bases unmatched to any gene: 10. Germline lookup yields CDR1 LGHDT and CDR2 YNNKEL (reference sequence). DNA of the CDR3: TGTGCCAGCAGCCACCGGGGACAGGGCACTAAGAATGAGCAGTTCTTC. Encoded protein: CASSHRGQGTKNEQFF.

Regarding this clonotype: With a much larger clone just one base away, this may be a read error. J is TRBJ1-2 and V is TRBV28, with D perhaps TRBD1 (6 bases). CDR1 is MDHEN and CDR2 is SYDVKM in the germline V gene. This CDR3 is 15 amino acids long. CDR3 sequence reads: CAGSFFKGGSQSKTF. CDR3 nucleotides: TGTGCCGGCAGTTTTTTCAAGGGGGGCAGCCAGAGTAAGACCTTC.

In this sample, this clonotype is medium-sized. The chain is built from TRBV5-1 and TRBJ2-1; 9 bases map to TRBD2. V shed 4 bases, J shed 9 bases, and the junction held 11 bases outside the gene matches. Germline V CDR1 and CDR2: SGHRS, YFSETQ. This CDR3 is built from 15 residues. CDR3 in amino acids: CASSPWGSGSGEQFF. The CDR3 region has the DNA TGCGCCAGCAGCCCCTGGGGTAGCGGGAGTGGTGAGCAGTTCTTC.

This rearrangement joins TRBV2 to TRBJ1-5, with D possibly matching TRBD1 (6 bases). The germline V gene has CDR1 SNHLY and CDR2 FYNNEI. V lost 10 bases to trimming and J lost 6 bases, with 16 bases between them. This CDR3 is built from 13 residues. The CDR3 here is CATSVGQFQPQHF. The CDR3 DNA follows: TGTGCCACCAGCGTTGGACAGTTTCAGCCCCAGCATTTT.

By share of the sample, this clonotype is medium-sized. The genes are TRBV9 and TRBJ1-2; TRBD1 matches at 7 bases. CDR1 is SGDLS, CDR2 YYNGEE, per germline. V lost 3 bases, J lost 2 bases, and 7 bases stayed unmatched. The CDR3 loop spans 15 amino acids. The CDR3 sequence is CASSETGQMNYGYTF. The CDR3 DNA is TGTGCCAGCAGCGAGACGGGACAGATGAACTATGGCTACACCTTC.

By sample share, this clonotype is medium-sized. V and J are TRBV28 and TRBJ2-7; TRBD2 matches 15 bases. The CDR3 runs 13 residues. V trimming: 9 bases; J trimming: 7 bases; junction bases outside the gene matches: 4. Looked up from germline, CDR1 is MDHEN and CDR2 is SYDVKM. Here the CDR3 DNA reads TGTGCCAGTAGGACTAGCGGGAGGGGTGAGCAGTACTTC. This translates into CASRTSGRGEQYF. Full variable domain (outside the CDR3, taken from reference TRBV28 and TRBJ2-7): DVKVTQSSRYLVKRTGEKVFLECVQDMDHENMFWYRQDPGLGLRLIYFSYDVKMKEKGDIPEGYSVSREKKERFSLILESASTNQTSMYLCASRTSGRGEQYFGPGTRLTVT.

V and J are TRBV12-3 or TRBV12-4 and TRBJ1-1; no clear D gene. Trimming pared 3 bases from V and 8 bases from J, leaving 13 bases between. The length of the CDR3 is 13 residues. The DNA for the CDR3 is TGTGCCAGCAGTTTGAGTTCGCTACCAGAAGCTTTCTTT. This codes for CASSLSSLPEAFF.

This clonotype is classed as medium-sized. The chain carries TRBV6-5 and TRBJ2-3, with D perhaps TRBD2 (5 bases). The germline V gene encodes CDR1 MNHEY and CDR2 SVGAGI. The CDR3 is 14 amino acids. Trimming shortened V by 2 bases and J by 3 bases, and 9 bases separated the two germline ends. DNA of the CDR3: TGTGCCAGCAGTTACCGGGATTCAACAGATACGCAGTATTTT. Residues: CASSYRDSTDTQYF.